This TCR beta chain was found in a study of shared clonotypes between healthy human individuals. Clones were read by immunoSEQ multiplex PCR, and TCRdb kept only the in-frame ones, dropping some. Of about 1 million clones listed, roughly 75% are singletons. Donors included only healthy HIV-negative adults lacking recent acute infections or vaccinations. All of the donors resided in Nashville, Tennessee, and each was a Caucasian adult. CDR1 SGHRS and CDR2 YFSETQ come from the germline V gene. CDR3 length: 15 amino acids. V lost 4 bases, J lost 2 bases, and 15 bases lay in between. The genes are TRBV5-1 and TRBJ2-5; D uncertain. The clonotype was recovered from a man aged 18 to 35 in good health. Specimen: memory CD4+ T cells sorted from blood. Subset in this sample: CD45RA-negative fraction. The CDR3 loop reads CASSLTSRQQETQYF. CDR3 DNA sequence: TGCGCCAGCAGCCTTACTTCTCGACAACAAGAGACCCAGTACTTC.